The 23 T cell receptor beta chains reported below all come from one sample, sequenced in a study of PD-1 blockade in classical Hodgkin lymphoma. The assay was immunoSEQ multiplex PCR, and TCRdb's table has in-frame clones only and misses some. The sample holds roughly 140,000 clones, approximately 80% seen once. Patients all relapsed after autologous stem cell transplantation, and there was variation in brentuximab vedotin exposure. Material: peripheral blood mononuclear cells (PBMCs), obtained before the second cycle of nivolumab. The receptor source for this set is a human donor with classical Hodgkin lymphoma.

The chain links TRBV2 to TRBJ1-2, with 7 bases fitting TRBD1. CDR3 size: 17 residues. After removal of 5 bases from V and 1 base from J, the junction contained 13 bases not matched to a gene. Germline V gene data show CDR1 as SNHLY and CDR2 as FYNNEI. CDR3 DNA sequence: TGTGCCAGCAGTCGGACCCTACCGGGACAGCTTAACTATGGCTACACCTTC. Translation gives CASSRTLPGQLNYGYTF. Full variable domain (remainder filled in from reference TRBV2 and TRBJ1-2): EPEVTQTPSHQVTQMGQEVILRCVPISNHLYFYWYRQILGQKVEFLVSFYNNEISEKSEIFDDQFSVERPDGSNFTLKIRSTKLEDSAMYFCASSRTLPGQLNYGYTFGSGTRLTVV.

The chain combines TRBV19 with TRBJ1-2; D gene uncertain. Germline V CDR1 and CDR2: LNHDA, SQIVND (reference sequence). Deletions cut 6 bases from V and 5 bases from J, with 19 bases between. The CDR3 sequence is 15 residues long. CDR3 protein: CASSRSGRTAYGYTF. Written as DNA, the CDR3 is TGTGCCAGTAGCCGCAGCGGCCGGACGGCTTATGGCTACACCTTC.

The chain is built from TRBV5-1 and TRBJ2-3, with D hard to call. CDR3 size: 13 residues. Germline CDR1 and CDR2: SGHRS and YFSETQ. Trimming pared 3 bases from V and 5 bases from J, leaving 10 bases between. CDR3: CASSYQPGDTQYF. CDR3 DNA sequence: TGCGCCAGCAGCTACCAACCCGGAGATACGCAGTATTTT.

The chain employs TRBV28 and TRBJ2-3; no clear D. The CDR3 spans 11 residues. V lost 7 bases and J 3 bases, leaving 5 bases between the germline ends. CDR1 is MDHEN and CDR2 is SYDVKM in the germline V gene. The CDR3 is CASNTTDTQYF. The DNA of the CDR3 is TGTGCCAGCAATACGACAGATACGCAGTATTTT.

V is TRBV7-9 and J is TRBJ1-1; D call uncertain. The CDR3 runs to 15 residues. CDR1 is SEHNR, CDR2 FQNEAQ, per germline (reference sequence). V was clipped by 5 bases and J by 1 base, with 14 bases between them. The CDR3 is CASSPGGSSNTEAFF. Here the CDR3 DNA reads TGTGCCAGCAGCCCGGGAGGCAGTTCGAACACTGAAGCTTTCTTT.

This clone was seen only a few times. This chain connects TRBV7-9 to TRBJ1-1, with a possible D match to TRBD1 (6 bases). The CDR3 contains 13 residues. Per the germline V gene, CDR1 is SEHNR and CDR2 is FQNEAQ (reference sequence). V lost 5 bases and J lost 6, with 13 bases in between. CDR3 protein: CASSARQEAEAFF. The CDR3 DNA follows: TGTGCCAGCAGCGCCCGACAGGAGGCTGAAGCTTTCTTT.

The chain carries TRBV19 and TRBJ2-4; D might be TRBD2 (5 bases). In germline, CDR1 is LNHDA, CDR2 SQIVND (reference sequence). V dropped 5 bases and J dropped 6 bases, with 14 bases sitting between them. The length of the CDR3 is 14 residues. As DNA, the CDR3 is TGTGCCAGTAGTGTTGGCGGGTGGTCAAACATTCAGTACTTC. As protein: CASSVGGWSNIQYF.

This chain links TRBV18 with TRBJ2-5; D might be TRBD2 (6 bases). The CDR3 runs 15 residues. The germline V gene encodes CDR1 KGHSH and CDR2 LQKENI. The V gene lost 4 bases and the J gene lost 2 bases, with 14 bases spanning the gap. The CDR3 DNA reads TGTGCCAGCTCACGGATTCTAGCGCAACAAGAGACCCAGTACTTC. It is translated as CASSRILAQQETQYF.

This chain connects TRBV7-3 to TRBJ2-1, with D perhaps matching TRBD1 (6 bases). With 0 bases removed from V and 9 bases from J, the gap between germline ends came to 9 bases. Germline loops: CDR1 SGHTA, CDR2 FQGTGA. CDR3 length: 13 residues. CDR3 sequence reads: CASSLTVQGEQFF. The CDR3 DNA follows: TGTGCCAGCAGCTTAACTGTACAGGGTGAGCAGTTCTTC. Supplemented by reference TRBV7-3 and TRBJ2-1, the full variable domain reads GAGVSQTPSNKVTEKGKYVELRCDPISGHTALYWYRQSLGQGPEFLIYFQGTGAADDSGLPNDRFFAVRPEGSVSTLKIQRTERGDSAVYLCASSLTVQGEQFFGPGTRLTVL.

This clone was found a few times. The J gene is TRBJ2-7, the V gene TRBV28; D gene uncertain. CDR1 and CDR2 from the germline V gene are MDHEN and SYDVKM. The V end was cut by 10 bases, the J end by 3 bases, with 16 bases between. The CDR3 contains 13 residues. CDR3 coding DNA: TGTGCCACCTCCAGGACCCCCAGCTACGAGCAGTACTTC. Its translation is CATSRTPSYEQYF.

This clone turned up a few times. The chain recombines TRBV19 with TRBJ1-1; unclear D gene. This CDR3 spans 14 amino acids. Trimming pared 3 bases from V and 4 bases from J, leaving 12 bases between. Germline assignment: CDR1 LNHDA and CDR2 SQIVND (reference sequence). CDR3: CASSMNGDFTEAFF. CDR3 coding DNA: TGTGCCAGTAGTATGAACGGGGATTTCACTGAAGCTTTCTTT. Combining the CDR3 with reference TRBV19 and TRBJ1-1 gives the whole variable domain DGGITQSPKYLFRKEGQNVTLSCEQNLNHDAMYWYRQDPGQGLRLIYYSQIVNDFQKGDIAEGYSVSREKKESFPLTVTSAQKNPTAFYLCASSMNGDFTEAFFGQGTRLTVV.

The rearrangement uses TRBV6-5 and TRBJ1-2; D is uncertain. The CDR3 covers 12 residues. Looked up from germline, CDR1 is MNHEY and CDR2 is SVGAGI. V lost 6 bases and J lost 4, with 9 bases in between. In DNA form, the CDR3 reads TGTGCCAGCAGAAGGACCGGCTATGGCTACACCTTC. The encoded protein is CASRRTGYGYTF.

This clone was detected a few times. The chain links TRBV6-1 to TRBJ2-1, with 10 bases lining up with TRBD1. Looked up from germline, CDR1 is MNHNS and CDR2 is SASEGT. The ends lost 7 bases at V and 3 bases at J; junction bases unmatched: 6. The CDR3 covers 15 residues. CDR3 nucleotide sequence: TGTGCCAGCATCCGGACAGGGGGTCTCTACAATGAGCAGTTCTTC. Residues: CASIRTGGLYNEQFF.

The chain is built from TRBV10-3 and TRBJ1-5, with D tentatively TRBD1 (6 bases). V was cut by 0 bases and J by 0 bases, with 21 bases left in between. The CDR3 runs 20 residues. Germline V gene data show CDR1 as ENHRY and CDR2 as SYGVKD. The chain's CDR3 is CAISESLGAGNSRSNQPQHF. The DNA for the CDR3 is TGTGCCATCAGTGAGTCGTTGGGGGCGGGCAACTCTCGTAGCAATCAGCCCCAGCATTTT.

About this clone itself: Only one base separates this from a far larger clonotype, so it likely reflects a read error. DNA for the CDR3: TGTGCCAGCAGCTCCTCCTACGAGCAGTACTTC. Amino acid sequence: CASSSSYEQYF. The V gene is TRBV11-2, the J gene TRBJ2-7; D remains unclear. V was trimmed by 4 bases and J by 0 bases, leaving 1 base between them. The CDR3 runs to 11 residues. Germline loops: CDR1 SGHAT, CDR2 FQNNGV. Based on the CDR3 plus reference TRBV11-2 and TRBJ2-7, the full variable domain is EAGVAQSPRYKIIEKRQSVAFWCNPISGHATLYWYQQILGQGPKLLIQFQNNGVVDDSQLPKDRFSAERLKGVDSTLKIQPAKLEDSAVYLCASSSSYEQYFGPGTRLTVT.

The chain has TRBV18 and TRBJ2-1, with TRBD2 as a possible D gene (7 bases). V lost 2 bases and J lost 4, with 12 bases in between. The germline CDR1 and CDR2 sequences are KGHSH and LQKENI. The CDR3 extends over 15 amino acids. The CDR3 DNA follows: TGTGCCAGCTCACCAGCGGGGGCTAGGTACAATGAGCAGTTCTTC. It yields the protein CASSPAGARYNEQFF.

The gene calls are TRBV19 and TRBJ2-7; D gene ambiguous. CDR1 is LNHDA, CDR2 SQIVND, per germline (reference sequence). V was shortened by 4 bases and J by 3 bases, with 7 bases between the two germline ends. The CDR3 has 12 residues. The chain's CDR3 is CASSTLGYEQYF. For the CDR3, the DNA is TGTGCCAGTAGTACTCTCGGCTACGAGCAGTACTTC.

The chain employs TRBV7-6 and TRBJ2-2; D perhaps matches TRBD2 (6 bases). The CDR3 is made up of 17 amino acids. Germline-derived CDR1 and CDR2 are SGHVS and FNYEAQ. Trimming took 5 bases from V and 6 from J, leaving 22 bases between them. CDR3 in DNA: TGTGCCAGCAGCCTACTCGGGGACGGGGGTTCGGCCGGGGAGCTGTTTTTT. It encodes CASSLLGDGGSAGELFF.

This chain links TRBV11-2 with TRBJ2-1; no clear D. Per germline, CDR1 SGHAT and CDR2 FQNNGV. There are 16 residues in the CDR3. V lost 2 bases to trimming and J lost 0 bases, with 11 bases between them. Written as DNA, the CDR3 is TGTGCCAGCAGCTTAAGCGTGGAGAGCTCCTACAATGAGCAGTTCTTC. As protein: CASSLSVESSYNEQFF.

The CDR3: CASSPRTTGGGYGYTF. The CDR3, as DNA: TGTGCCAGCAGCCCTCGGACAACAGGGGGGGGCTATGGCTACACCTTC. This chain connects TRBV4-2 to TRBJ1-2; TRBD1 matches at 8 bases. Germline assignment: CDR1 LGHNA and CDR2 YNFKEQ. This CDR3 contains 16 residues. Trimming at V came to 4 bases and at J to 4 bases, leaving 11 bases not matched to a gene.

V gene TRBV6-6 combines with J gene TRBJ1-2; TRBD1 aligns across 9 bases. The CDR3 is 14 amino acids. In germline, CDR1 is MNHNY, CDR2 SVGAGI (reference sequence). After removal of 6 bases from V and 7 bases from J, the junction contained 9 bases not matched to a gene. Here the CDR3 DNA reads TGTGCCAGCAGGGAACAGGGGGCTTGGTTTGGCTACACCTTC. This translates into CASREQGAWFGYTF.

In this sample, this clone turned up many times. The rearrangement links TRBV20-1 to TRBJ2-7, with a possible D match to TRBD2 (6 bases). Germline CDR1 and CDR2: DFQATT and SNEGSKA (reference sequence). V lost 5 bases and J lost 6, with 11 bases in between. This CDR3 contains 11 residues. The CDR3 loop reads CSAGGTAEQYF. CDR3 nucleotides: TGCAGTGCTGGGGGGACGGCCGAGCAGTACTTC.

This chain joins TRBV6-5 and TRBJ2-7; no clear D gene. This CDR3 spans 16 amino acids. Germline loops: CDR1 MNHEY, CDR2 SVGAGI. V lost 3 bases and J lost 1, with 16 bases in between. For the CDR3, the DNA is TGTGCCAGCAGTTATTCCACCGGGTCTATATCCTACGAGCAGTACTTC. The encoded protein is CASSYSTGSISYEQYF.